Below, 29 T cell receptor beta chains from the same sample are listed, as sequenced in a study of blood T cell repertoires in COVID-19 (dated by TCRdb to about 2020). Library preparation employed the immunoSEQ multiplex PCR assay. As stored in TCRdb, this immuneACCESS dataset retains in-frame rearrangements with V and J assigned. A fraction of the clones does not appear; measured against another copy, unresolved V genes explain less than half of the discrepancy, and the remainder lacks a known reason. Recorded for this sample are hundreds of thousands of clones; less than 85% of them occurred a single time. The ten largest clonotypes hold roughly 2.6% of the sample. The sequenced material came from PBMCs or T cells enriched from blood (not recorded which). Every receptor here comes from a woman aged 45 to 65 who had recovered from COVID-19.

The chain uses TRBV18 and TRBJ1-2, with 7 bases aligning to TRBD1. From germline, CDR1 is KGHSH and CDR2 LQKENI. With V trimmed by 3 bases and J by 7 bases, 5 bases remained unmatched. This CDR3 is 13 amino acids long. The CDR3 DNA sequence: TGTGCCAGCTCACCGAACGACAGGGTTGGCTACACCTTC. Its translation: CASSPNDRVGYTF.

The genes are TRBV18 and TRBJ2-3; 7 nucleotides line up with TRBD1. There are 17 residues in the CDR3. Trimming at V came to 1 base and at J to 0 bases, leaving 7 bases not matched to a gene. Germline assignment: CDR1 KGHSH and CDR2 LQKENI. CDR3 sequence: CASSPLGPGQSTDTQYF. DNA for the CDR3: TGTGCCAGCTCACCACTGGGACCGGGACAGAGCACAGATACGCAGTATTTT.

The V call is TRBV11-2, the J call TRBJ2-7; D call uncertain. This CDR3 has 13 amino acids. CDR1 SGHAT and CDR2 FQNNGV come from the germline V gene. Trimming pared 8 bases from V and 0 bases from J, leaving 11 bases between. CDR3 protein: CASRVTSSYEQYF. The CDR3 bases are TGTGCCAGCCGAGTGACTTCCTCCTACGAGCAGTACTTC.

CDR3 nucleotide sequence: TGTGCCAGCAGTTCCGGGACTAGCGGGGCTAGCACAGATACGCAGTATTTT. Protein product: CASSSGTSGASTDTQYF. The V and J genes are TRBV6-2 or TRBV6-3 and TRBJ2-3, with 13 bases fitting TRBD2. J was trimmed by 0 bases and V by 4 bases; bases with no gene match: 4. The CDR3 has 17 amino acids. The germline V gene has CDR1 MNHEY and CDR2 SVGEGT.

The chain is built from TRBV18 and TRBJ2-2, with 7 bases matching TRBD1. The CDR3 contains 19 residues. Germline CDR1 reads KGHSH; CDR2 reads LQKENI. After removal of 4 bases from V and 6 bases from J, the junction contained 20 bases not matched to a gene. The CDR3 protein is CASSLSSYNRGTGAGELFF. The DNA for the CDR3 is TGTGCCAGCTCACTTTCTTCATATAACAGGGGAACGGGCGCCGGGGAGCTGTTTTTT.

A single count supports this clone. J is TRBJ1-2 and V is TRBV5-6; D is perhaps TRBD1 (5 bases). The V gene's germline CDR1 is SGHDT and CDR2 YYEEEE. V lost 4 bases, J lost 4 bases, and 23 bases lay in between. The CDR3 has 17 residues. CDR3 bases: TGTGCCAGCAGCCCGGCGGACCTGTACAGGTCCGCCTATGGCTACACCTTC. Its protein product is CASSPADLYRSAYGYTF.

The J gene is TRBJ1-2, the V gene TRBV27; D possibly corresponds to TRBD1 (6 bases). Trimming took 8 bases from V and 7 from J, leaving 17 bases between them. The CDR3 length is 13 residues. The V gene's germline CDR1 is MNHEY and CDR2 SMNVEV (reference sequence). The DNA for the CDR3 is TGTGCCAGCCTCGGTGGGGGCGCCTTTGGCTACACCTTC. It codes for CASLGGGAFGYTF.

This clone was picked up one time. Additional DNA sequences in this sample encode the identical CDR3. The chain uses TRBV9 and TRBJ2-2; 10 nucleotides agree with TRBD1. This CDR3 has 16 amino acids. J was trimmed by 1 base and V by 4 bases; bases with no gene match: 4. The germline V gene encodes CDR1 SGDLS and CDR2 YYNGEE. CDR3 in amino acids: CASSTRTGGNTGELFF. In nucleotides, the CDR3 is TGTGCCAGCAGCACGCGGACAGGGGGGAACACCGGGGAGCTGTTTTTT.

The rearrangement uses TRBV6-5 and TRBJ1-4; D perhaps matches TRBD1 (6 bases). The CDR3 has 15 amino acids. V was clipped by 0 bases and J by 8 bases, with 13 bases between them. Germline assignment: CDR1 MNHEY and CDR2 SVGAGI. CDR3 coding DNA: TGTGCCAGCAGTTACTCGACGGCAGGGGCCGAAAAACTGTTTTTT. Translation gives CASSYSTAGAEKLFF.

The gene calls are TRBV11-2 and TRBJ2-7; D is perhaps TRBD2 (6 bases). CDR3 length equals 14 residues. Germline CDR1 and CDR2: SGHAT and FQNNGV. The ends were cut back, 5 bases at V and 4 bases at J, with 15 bases in the middle. This CDR3 reads CASSPGRGGYEQYF. The CDR3 DNA sequence: TGTGCCAGCAGCCCCGGGAGAGGAGGATACGAGCAGTACTTC.

The V call is TRBV4-1, the J call TRBJ1-3; weak D call: TRBD1 (5 bases). CDR1 is MGHRA and CDR2 is YSYEKL in the germline V gene. The CDR3 is 17 residues long. Trimming stripped 0 bases from V and 4 bases from J, with 16 bases between. CDR3 DNA sequence: TGCGCCAGCAGCCAAGAAGGGCAGGGAACTAAAGGAAACACCATATATTTT. As protein: CASSQEGQGTKGNTIYF.

This rearrangement joins TRBV6-4 to TRBJ2-1; 13 bases map to TRBD2. This CDR3 is built from 18 residues. Looked up from germline, CDR1 is MRHNA and CDR2 is SNTAGT. Unmatched junction bases numbered 13, after V lost 2 bases and J lost 9 bases. As DNA, the CDR3 is TGTGCCAGCAGTGACACATCAACTAGCGGGGGGGCCAGTACTGAGCAGTTCTTC. Protein sequence: CASSDTSTSGGASTEQFF.

This chain connects TRBV3-1 (or the pseudogene TRBV3-2) to TRBJ1-1, with D unclear. V was pared by 4 bases and J by 0 bases, with 3 bases between. The CDR3 is 12 residues long. The germline CDR1 and CDR2 sequences are LGHDT and YNNKEL (reference sequence). CDR3 sequence: CASSRVNTEAFF. CDR3 in DNA: TGTGCCAGCAGCCGAGTGAACACTGAAGCTTTCTTT.

This clone was found a few times. The J gene is TRBJ2-5, the V gene TRBV6-2 or TRBV6-3; D call uncertain. The CDR3 is 16 amino acids. V was trimmed by 6 bases and J by 4 bases, leaving 21 bases between them. In germline, CDR1 is MNHEY, CDR2 SVGEGT. CDR3 nucleotides: TGTGCCAGCAGCACACTTGCTCGCGGTTTCCGAGAGACCCAGTACTTC. Protein product: CASSTLARGFRETQYF.

The V and J genes are TRBV30 and TRBJ2-3; maybe TRBD2 (6 bases). The V gene lost 4 bases and the J gene lost 0 bases, with 8 bases spanning the gap. In germline, CDR1 is GTSNPN, CDR2 SVGIG (reference sequence). This CDR3 is 13 amino acids long. CDR3 sequence reads: CAWNAGSTDTQYF. The CDR3 DNA sequence: TGTGCCTGGAATGCGGGGAGCACAGATACGCAGTATTTT.

This clone was observed once. The rearrangement links TRBV5-6 to TRBJ1-4; TRBD1 is a possible D gene (6 bases). The V and J ends lost 4 bases and 5 bases respectively, with 12 bases between them. The CDR3 has 14 amino acids. Germline CDR1 SGHDT, CDR2 YYEEEE. For the CDR3, the DNA is TGTGCCAGCAGCCTTGGGACAAGAAATGAAAAACTGTTTTTT. As protein: CASSLGTRNEKLFF.

This clone was seen once. The rearrangement links TRBV11-2 to TRBJ1-2, with 8 bases fitting TRBD1. CDR3 length: 18 residues. Germline CDR1 SGHAT, CDR2 FQNNGV. The junction had 14 bases not matched to a gene; V was cut back by 1 base and J by 4 bases. This CDR3 reads CASSLGVRGPNPFYGYTF. The CDR3 region has the DNA TGTGCCAGCAGCTTAGGGGTCAGGGGGCCAAATCCCTTCTATGGCTACACCTTC.

In nucleotides, the CDR3 is TGCAGCGTTGATGGTGGGGCGGGGGAGACCCAGTACTTC. Residues: CSVDGGAGETQYF. The chain links TRBV29-1 to TRBJ2-5; D is perhaps TRBD2 (6 bases). The CDR3 is 13 residues long. Trimming stripped 3 bases from V and 5 bases from J, with 13 bases between. CDR1 SQVTM and CDR2 ANQGSEA come from the germline V gene.

The genes are TRBV21-1 and TRBJ2-6; TRBD2 was called by the table and not checked on the DNA. TRBV21-1 is designated a pseudogene. The CDR3 runs to 17 residues. This CDR3 reads CASSRILRDFGANVLTF. The CDR3 nucleotides are TGTGCCAGCAGCCGGATCCTCCGGGACTTCGGGGCCAACGTCCTGACTTTC.

The chain employs TRBV28 and TRBJ1-2; 8 bases are a match to TRBD1. With 6 bases clipped from V and 7 bases from J, the junction kept 4 bases outside the gene matches. This CDR3 spans 12 amino acids. The germline V gene encodes CDR1 MDHEN and CDR2 SYDVKM. The CDR3 DNA is TGTGCCAGCAGCTACGGGACAGGTGGCTACACCTTC. This gives the protein CASSYGTGGYTF.

The sample holds a few counts of this clone. The rearrangement links TRBV6-1 to TRBJ1-1; D may be TRBD1 (5 bases). V was trimmed by 4 bases and J by 1 base, leaving 16 bases between them. CDR3 size: 16 residues. Germline V gene sequence: CDR1 MNHNS, CDR2 SASEGT. The CDR3 sequence is CASSGAGRQKNTEAFF. Here the CDR3 DNA reads TGTGCCAGCAGTGGGGCGGGACGCCAAAAGAACACTGAAGCTTTCTTT.

V and J are TRBV4-3 and TRBJ1-2, with 9 bases fitting TRBD1. The CDR3 extends over 15 amino acids. The V and J ends lost 3 bases and 5 bases, in that order; junction bases with no gene match: 7. Germline loops: CDR1 LGHNA, CDR2 YSLEER. The CDR3 protein is CASSHGTGFSYGYTF. The CDR3 DNA reads as TGCGCCAGCAGCCATGGGACAGGGTTTAGTTATGGCTACACCTTC.

The V gene is TRBV7-2, the J gene TRBJ2-3; D might be TRBD2 (6 bases). The CDR3 runs 14 residues. Per germline, CDR1 SGHTA and CDR2 FQGNSA. Trimming cost V 1 base and J 5 bases, with 10 bases left between them. In DNA form, the CDR3 reads TGTGCCAGCAGCTTAGGACTAGTGGTAGATACGCAGTATTTT. This codes for CASSLGLVVDTQYF.

V and J are TRBV5-6 and TRBJ1-1, with 8 bases matching TRBD1. J was trimmed by 2 bases and V by 1 base; bases with no gene match: 4. The CDR3 runs to 15 residues. CDR1 SGHDT and CDR2 YYEEEE come from the germline V gene. The CDR3 region is CASSLIGTGNTEAFF. CDR3 nucleotides: TGTGCCAGCAGCTTGATCGGGACAGGTAACACTGAAGCTTTCTTT.

The chain carries TRBV12-3 or TRBV12-4 and TRBJ1-1, with no clear D. The CDR3 runs to 11 residues. The chain's CDR3 is CACSSFAEAFF. The CDR3 coding sequence is TGTGCTTGTAGTTCTTTCGCTGAAGCTTTCTTT.

This clone has only one observation. V and J are TRBV4-3 and TRBJ1-5, with no clear D. V lost 1 base and J lost 1, with 8 bases in between. In germline, CDR1 is LGHNA, CDR2 YSLEER. CDR3 length: 15 amino acids. CDR3 nucleotides: TGCGCCAGCAGCCAAGGGGGAGGGAGCAATCAGCCCCAGCATTTT. Translation gives CASSQGGGSNQPQHF.

V and J are TRBV19 and TRBJ1-1; D is possibly TRBD1 (5 bases). The CDR3 runs 13 residues. In germline, CDR1 is LNHDA, CDR2 SQIVND (reference sequence). V dropped 7 bases and J dropped 5 bases, with 14 bases sitting between them. CDR3 sequence (DNA): TGTGCCAGTACGTCCGGGGGATCGACTGAAGCTTTCTTT. This encodes CASTSGGSTEAFF.

The V call is TRBV7-8, the J call TRBJ1-1, with D unclear. The CDR3 loop spans 11 amino acids. The V gene's germline CDR1 is SGHVS and CDR2 FQNEAQ. Trimming shortened V by 3 bases and J by 6 bases, and 5 bases separated the two germline ends. The CDR3 DNA sequence: TGTGCCAGCAGCTTTATTTCTGAAGCTTTCTTT. Its translation is CASSFISEAFF.

This clone came up a few times. This chain joins TRBV19 and TRBJ1-5; 7 bases are shared with TRBD1. This CDR3 spans 15 amino acids. CDR1 LNHDA and CDR2 SQIVND come from the germline V gene (reference sequence). V shed 6 bases, J shed 0 bases, and the junction held 5 bases outside the gene matches. CDR3 sequence (DNA): TGTGCCAGTAGCGATACAGGGGATAGCAATCAGCCCCAGCATTTT. It specifies CASSDTGDSNQPQHF.